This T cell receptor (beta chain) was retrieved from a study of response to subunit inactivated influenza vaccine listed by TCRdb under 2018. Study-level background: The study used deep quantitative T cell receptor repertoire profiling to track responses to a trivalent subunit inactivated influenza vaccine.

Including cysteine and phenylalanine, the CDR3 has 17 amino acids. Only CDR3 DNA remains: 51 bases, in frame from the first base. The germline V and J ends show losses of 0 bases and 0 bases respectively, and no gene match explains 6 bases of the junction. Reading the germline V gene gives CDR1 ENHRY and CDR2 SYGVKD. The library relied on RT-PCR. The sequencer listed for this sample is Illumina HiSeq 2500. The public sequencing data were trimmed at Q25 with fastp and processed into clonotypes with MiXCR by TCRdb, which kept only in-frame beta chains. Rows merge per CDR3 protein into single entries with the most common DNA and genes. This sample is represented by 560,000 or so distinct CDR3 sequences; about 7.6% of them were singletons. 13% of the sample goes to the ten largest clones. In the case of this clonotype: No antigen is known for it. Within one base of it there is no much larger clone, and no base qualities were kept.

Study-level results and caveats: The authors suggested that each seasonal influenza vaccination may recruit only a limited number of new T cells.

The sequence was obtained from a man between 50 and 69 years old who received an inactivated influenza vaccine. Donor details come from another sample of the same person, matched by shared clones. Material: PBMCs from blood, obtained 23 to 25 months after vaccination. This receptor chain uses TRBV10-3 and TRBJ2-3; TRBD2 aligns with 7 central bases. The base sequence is TGTGCCATCAGTGAGTCGGGGCGGGGGACCAGCACAGATACGCAGTATTTT. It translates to CAISESGRGTSTDTQYF.